This T cell receptor (beta chain) was documented in a study of shared T cell receptors in the human thymus. TCRdb's table, derived via immunoSEQ multiplex PCR, lists solely in-frame clones and lacks some. The table has some 760,000 clones, 80% to 90% seen once; the top ten hold roughly 0.01%. Trimming took 2 bases from V and 3 from J, leaving 14 bases between them. Per germline, CDR1 SQVTM and CDR2 ANQGSEA. The CDR3 spans 15 residues. The same data also contributed to another study, on human thymus T cells. That report adds: Resections removed during corrective heart surgery provided the thymus tissue used. Across thymic and blood repertoires, the usage of V and J genes appeared to be biased. Related studies found that unrelated individuals share highly overlapping thymic repertoires.

This rearrangement joins TRBV29-1 to TRBJ2-1, with a weak D call TRBD1 (5 bases). The TCR originated in a girl under two years old with a congenital heart defect. The sequencing input was thymocytes. The CDR3 is CSVEYVWTSYNEQFF. The CDR3 DNA reads as TGCAGCGTTGAATATGTGTGGACAAGCTACAATGAGCAGTTCTTC.